A selection of T cell receptor beta chains follows, all from one sample in a study of cytomegalovirus exposure and HLA in healthy donors. TCRdb's copy holds only in-frame clones and misses some; the assay was immunoSEQ multiplex PCR. The table includes 200,000 to 300,000 clones, about 81% detected once. Sequencing was done on a sample of PBMCs. Receptors were obtained from a woman aged 40 to 50 in good health and CMV-seropositive. Each CDR3 is given with its conserved first and last residue. The D gene is left open where the match is weak. Part of the rows lack a size; the others show once, few, many or a class for expanded clones.

CDR3 protein: CAVAGYSNQPQHF
CDR3 DNA: TGTGCCGTGGCGGGATATAGCAATCAGCCCCAGCATTTT
D gene: .
V gene: TRBV10-3
J gene: TRBJ1-5
clone size: .

CDR3 protein: CASSGDPGLAGGGQYF
CDR3 DNA: TGTGCCAGCAGCGGTGATCCGGGACTAGCGGGAGGAGGGCAGTACTTC
D gene: TRBD2
V gene: TRBV11-3
J gene: TRBJ2-7
clone size: once

CDR3 protein: CASSLGRNTEAFF
CDR3 DNA: TGTGCCAGTAGTCTTGGGAGGAACACTGAAGCTTTCTTT
D gene: .
V gene: TRBV19
J gene: TRBJ1-1
clone size: .

CDR3 protein: CASSDGLDNEQFF
CDR3 DNA: TGTGCCAGCAGTGATGGACTCGACAATGAGCAGTTCTTC
D gene: .
V gene: TRBV25-1
J gene: TRBJ2-1
clone size: .

CDR3 protein: CASSLTGTGELFF
CDR3 DNA: TGTGCCAGCAGTTTAACCGGGACCGGGGAGCTGTTTTTT
D gene: .
V gene: TRBV6-5
J gene: TRBJ2-2
clone size: .

CDR3 protein: CSVERDNSYEQYF
CDR3 DNA: TGCAGCGTTGAGAGGGACAACTCCTACGAGCAGTACTTC
D gene: .
V gene: TRBV29-1
J gene: TRBJ2-7
clone size: .

CDR3 protein: CASSRKLAGGPRSYNEQFF
CDR3 DNA: TGCGCCAGCAGCCGAAAACTAGCGGGGGGGCCCCGATCCTACAATGAGCAGTTCTTC
D gene: TRBD2
V gene: TRBV4-3
J gene: TRBJ2-1
clone size: .

CDR3 protein: CASSGEGSGRYEQFF
CDR3 DNA: TGTGCCAGCAGCGGGGAGGGTAGCGGGCGGTATGAGCAGTTCTTC
D gene: TRBD2
V gene: TRBV11-2
J gene: TRBJ2-1
clone size: .

CDR3 protein: CASTLGTEMAQPQHF
CDR3 DNA: TGTGCCAGCACCTTGGGTACGGAGATGGCTCAGCCCCAGCATTTT
D gene: .
V gene: TRBV5-6
J gene: TRBJ1-5
clone size: .

CDR3 protein: CASTGQSYNEQFF
CDR3 DNA: TGTGCCAGTACGGGACAGAGCTACAATGAGCAGTTCTTC
D gene: TRBD1
V gene: TRBV19
J gene: TRBJ2-1
clone size: few

CDR3 protein: CASRPGLAGGRGELFF
CDR3 DNA: TGCGCCAGCAGGCCGGGACTAGCGGGAGGACGAGGGGAGCTGTTTTTT
D gene: TRBD2
V gene: TRBV10-1
J gene: TRBJ2-2
clone size: .

CDR3 protein: CASSFPRGTEAFF
CDR3 DNA: TGTGCCAGCAGCTTTCCCCGAGGGACTGAAGCTTTCTTT
D gene: .
V gene: TRBV7-2
J gene: TRBJ1-1
clone size: .

CDR3 protein: CASSSRQVPETQYF
CDR3 DNA: TGTGCCAGCAGCTCCCGACAGGTCCCAGAGACCCAGTACTTC
D gene: .
V gene: TRBV9
J gene: TRBJ2-5
clone size: .

CDR3 protein: CASSLGGMLRNEQFF
CDR3 DNA: TGTGCCAGCAGCTTAGGCGGGATGTTGAGGAATGAGCAGTTCTTC
D gene: .
V gene: TRBV11-1
J gene: TRBJ2-1
clone size: .

CDR3 protein: CASSPRDRVTDGYTF
CDR3 DNA: TGCGCCAGCAGCCCGCGGGACAGGGTAACGGATGGCTACACCTTC
D gene: TRBD1
V gene: TRBV4-1
J gene: TRBJ1-2
clone size: .